A single T cell receptor beta chain is shown here with its context. This sample was taken from a study of CD8 T cells in Susac syndrome. RNA was extracted with the RNeasy kit, and a quantity of 0.5 to 1 ug was reverse transcribed using random hexamers. Across 54 Vbeta and 13 Jbeta, immunoSEQ multiplex PCR amplified TCR beta CDR3. TCRdb reanalysed the immunoSEQ multiplex PCR reads using MiXCR and keeps one entry per CDR3 protein. The sample consists of around 230,000 distinct CDR3 sequences, around 96% of them appearing once. The authors carried out high-throughput sequencing of TCR beta. They applied it to CD8+ and CD4+ T cells obtained from blood. Isolation of CD8+ and CD4+ T cells was performed negatively, whereas enrichment of TEMRA cells was done by FACS. CDR3 length: 14 residues. CDR1 and CDR2 from the germline V gene are DFQATT and SNEGSKA (reference sequence). The V gene end was trimmed by 5 bases and the J gene end by 3 bases; junction bases not matched to a gene: 2.

What was sequenced was CD4+ T cells from PBMCs. The receptor comes from a human donor with Susac syndrome. V usage is TRBV20-1 and J usage is TRBJ2-5, with 14 bases matching TRBD2. CDR3 protein: CSALGLAGEETQYF. DNA of the CDR3: TGCAGTGCTCTGGGACTAGCGGGAGAAGAGACCCAGTACTTC.